The 10 T cell receptor beta chains presented below share a single source sample, sequenced in a study of T cells in Graves' hyperthyroidism and ophthalmopathy. TCR beta CDR3 region amplification was performed from RNA transcripts. HTBI primers were employed in a first-round RT-PCR of the TCR CDR3. TCRdb re-called the multiplex PCR reads through MiXCR, storing one row per CDR3 protein. The repertoire holds fewer than 450,000 distinct CDR3 sequences, around an eighth seen once, with around 27% in the top ten. Material: blood. The receptor set was obtained from a man aged 45-60 years with Graves' ophthalmopathy.

This clonotype was counted ten times or more. The chain couples TRBV28 to TRBJ2-7, with D possibly matching TRBD2 (6 bases). Trimming took 5 bases from V and 5 from J, leaving 13 bases between them. The CDR3 is made up of 13 amino acids. CDR1 and CDR2 (germline): MDHEN, SYDVKM. CDR3 DNA: TGTGCCAGCAGTCCCGGGAGACTCAACGAGCAGTACTTC. Translation gives CASSPGRLNEQYF.

This clonotype was recorded a few times. The V and J genes are TRBV4-1 and TRBJ2-1; the D is unclear. The CDR3 is 12 residues long. V lost 0 bases to trimming and J lost 10 bases, with 7 bases between them. Per germline, CDR1 MGHRA and CDR2 YSYEKL. The CDR3 DNA sequence: TGCGCCAGCAGCCAAGATGGATCGGAGCAGTTCTTC. Amino acid sequence: CASSQDGSEQFF.

This clonotype was detected ten times or more. The chain employs TRBV29-1 and TRBJ2-3, with 8 bases identical to TRBD2. Germline V lookup: CDR1 SQVTM, CDR2 ANQGSEA. CDR3 length: 14 amino acids. The junction had 7 bases not matched to a gene; V was cut back by 4 bases and J by 4 bases. The CDR3: CSVVLGLASDTQYF. The CDR3 nucleotides read TGCAGCGTTGTTTTAGGACTAGCTTCAGATACGCAGTATTTT.

This clonotype has just a few counts. The CDR3 nucleotides are TGTGCCACCGGAACAGTCATGAACACTGAAGCTTTCTTT. It encodes CATGTVMNTEAFF. This sequence joins TRBV19 and TRBJ1-1; D gene ambiguous. Germline values: CDR1 LNHDA, CDR2 SQIVND (reference sequence). V was trimmed by 10 bases and J by 0 bases, leaving 12 bases between them. This CDR3 comprises 13 residues.

J is TRBJ2-7 and V is TRBV24-1, with D perhaps matching TRBD1 (6 bases). The germline gives CDR1 KGHDR, CDR2 SFDVKD. The V gene lost 3 bases and the J gene lost 7 bases, with 15 bases spanning the gap. The CDR3 is made up of 14 amino acids. CDR3 protein: CATSDPLDSREQYF. CDR3 DNA: TGTGCCACCAGTGATCCGTTGGACAGTCGGGAGCAGTACTTC.

This chain connects TRBV12-5 to TRBJ2-3, with D uncertain. The CDR3 extends over 12 amino acids. The germline gives CDR1 LGHNT, CDR2 FRNRAP. Trimming took off 3 bases at V and 3 bases at J, with 4 bases between the two ends. The CDR3 here is CASGFGTDTQYF. DNA for the CDR3: TGTGCTAGTGGTTTTGGTACAGATACGCAGTATTTT.

This clonotype was observed at least ten times. The chain uses TRBV12-3 or TRBV12-4 and TRBJ1-1; TRBD1 aligns across 9 bases. This CDR3 has 13 amino acids. Trimming at V came to 6 bases and at J to 7 bases, leaving 6 bases not matched to a gene. CDR3 coding DNA: TGTGCCAGCAGCAAACAGGGGGCAGGTGAAGCTTTCTTT. This gives the protein CASSKQGAGEAFF.

This clonotype has more than one count but fewer than ten. The rearrangement links TRBV19 to TRBJ2-2, with D possibly TRBD1 on 5 matching bases. CDR3 length: 16 amino acids. Trimming stripped 10 bases from V and 0 bases from J, with 18 bases between. Germline V gives CDR1 LNHDA, CDR2 SQIVND (reference sequence). The CDR3 protein is CATPKGANPNTGELFF. CDR3 bases: TGTGCCACCCCAAAAGGGGCGAACCCGAACACCGGGGAGCTGTTTTTT.

This clonotype has a count of ten or more. The chain links TRBV7-9 to TRBJ2-1; D is possibly TRBD2 (6 bases). The CDR3 is made up of 15 amino acids. Deletions cut 5 bases from V and 0 bases from J, with 11 bases between. Germline V gene sequence: CDR1 SEHNR, CDR2 FQNEAQ (reference sequence). This CDR3 reads CASSSGRSSYNEQFF. CDR3 bases: TGTGCCAGCAGCAGTGGGAGGAGCTCCTACAATGAGCAGTTCTTC.

This clonotype was recorded at least ten times. One junction end does not reproduce the germline sequence, and a read error may be involved. This chain's CDR3 is CASSELRNTGELFF. The CDR3 DNA reads as TGTGCTAGCAGCGAACTCCGAAACACCGGGGAGCTGTTTTTT. This chain links TRBV7-7 with TRBJ2-2, with D unclear. Germline V lookup: CDR1 SSHAT, CDR2 FNYEAQ (reference sequence). The CDR3 has 14 amino acids.